This T cell receptor (beta chain) came from a study of PD-L1 blockade in urothelial cancer. With V trimmed by 5 bases and J by 6 bases, 12 bases remained unmatched. Per the germline V gene, CDR1 is SGHVS and CDR2 is FQNEAQ. This CDR3 is built from 16 residues. Noted time point: pretreatment peripheral blood. Some clones are missing from TCRdb's copy, which holds only in-frame ones; the method was immunoSEQ multiplex PCR. This sample has about 95,000 clones, with 90% found just once. The specimen was PBMCs, collected around atezolizumab (anti-PD-L1) treatment. The J gene is TRBJ2-1, the V gene TRBV7-8, with TRBD2 matching over 8 bases. This clonotype was sampled from a man aged 60 to 75 with urothelial cancer. The DNA of the CDR3 is TGTGCCAGCAGCCCGGGGCGGGGACTAGTGGGCAATGAGCAGTTCTTC. It translates to CASSPGRGLVGNEQFF.